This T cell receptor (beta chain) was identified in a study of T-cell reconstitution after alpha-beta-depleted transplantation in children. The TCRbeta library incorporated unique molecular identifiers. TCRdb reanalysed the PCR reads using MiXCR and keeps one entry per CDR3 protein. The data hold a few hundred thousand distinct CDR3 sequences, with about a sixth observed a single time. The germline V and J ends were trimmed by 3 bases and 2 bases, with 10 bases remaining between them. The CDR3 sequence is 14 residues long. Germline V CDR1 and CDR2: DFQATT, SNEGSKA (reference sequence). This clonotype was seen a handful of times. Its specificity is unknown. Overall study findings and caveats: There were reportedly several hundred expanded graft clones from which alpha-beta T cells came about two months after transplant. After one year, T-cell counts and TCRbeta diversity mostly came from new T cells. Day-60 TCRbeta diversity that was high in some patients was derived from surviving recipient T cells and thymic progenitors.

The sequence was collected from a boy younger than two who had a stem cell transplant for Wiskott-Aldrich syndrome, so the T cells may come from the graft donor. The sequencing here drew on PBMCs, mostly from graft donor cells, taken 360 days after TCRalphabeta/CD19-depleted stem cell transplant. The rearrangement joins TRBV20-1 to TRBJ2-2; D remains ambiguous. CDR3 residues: CSASLGLNTGELFF. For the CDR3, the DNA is TGCAGTGCTAGCTTGGGTTTAAACACCGGGGAGCTGTTTTTT.